The rows below give T cell receptor beta chains drawn from one sample of a study of response to subunit inactivated influenza vaccine. In TCRdb, the RT-PCR reads were re-called with MiXCR into one record per CDR3 protein. The repertoire holds 650,000 to 850,000 distinct CDR3 sequences, with roughly 14% as singletons. Sequenced material: PBMCs from blood, taken less than 15 days before vaccination. The source is a man aged 50 or older who received an inactivated influenza vaccine. CDR3s include the opening cysteine and the closing phenylalanine or tryptophan. D genes are given only for firm matches. Not every row has a clone size; where given, it reads once, few, many or a size class.

>.|TRBJ1-6|TRBV28|few
CASFGASYNSPLHF
TGTGCCAGTTTCGGGGCCAGTTATAATTCACCCCTCCACTTT
>.|TRBJ2-5|TRBV5-1|few
CASSLRQGGGQETQYF
TGCGCCAGCAGCTTGCGACAGGGCGGGGGCCAAGAGACCCAGTACTTC
>.|TRBJ2-2|TRBV7-2|.
CASSTTVGELFF
TGTGCCAGCAGCACGACCGTAGGGGAGCTGTTTTTT
>TRBD2|TRBJ2-5|TRBV28|.
CASSPFLTSGGARETQYF
TGTGCCAGCAGTCCCTTCCTGACTAGCGGGGGGGCCCGGGAGACCCAGTACTTC
>.|TRBJ1-2|TRBV29-1|few
CSAIKHGGYTF
TGCAGCGCCATAAAACACGGTGGCTACACCTTC
>TRBD1|TRBJ2-2|TRBV3-1|.
CASSQDRGRWSGELFF
TGTGCCAGCAGCCAAGACAGGGGGCGGTGGTCCGGGGAGCTGTTTTTT
>TRBD1|TRBJ2-3|TRBV6-2/TRBV6-3|few
CASTRQGNTQYF
TGTGCCAGCACCAGACAGGGAAATACGCAGTATTTT
>.|TRBJ2-7|TRBV28|few
CASSPDLTPYEQYF
TGTGCCAGCAGTCCGGACTTAACCCCCTACGAGCAGTACTTC
>.|TRBJ1-2|TRBV6-1|.
CASRSYRVYGYTF
TGTGCCAGCAGATCCTATCGGGTGTATGGCTACACCTTC
>TRBD2|TRBJ2-5|TRBV9|many
CASSFGTINQETQYF
TGTGCCAGCAGCTTCGGGACTATCAACCAAGAGACCCAGTACTTC
>TRBD1|TRBJ2-1|TRBV20-1|.
CSVPGQGARPYNEQFF
TGCAGTGTGCCGGGACAGGGGGCTCGTCCCTACAATGAGCAGTTCTTC
>.|TRBJ2-3|TRBV11-2|few
CASSLGVRRVF
TGTGCCAGCAGCTTAGGGGTACGGCGGGTTTTT
>.|TRBJ2-1|TRBV7-9|.
CASSLGGVGGVQFF
TGTGCCAGCAGCCTCGGGGGTGTAGGGGGAGTGCAGTTCTTC
>.|TRBJ2-1|TRBV9|.
CASSPASSSYNEQFF
TGTGCCAGCAGCCCTGCATCGTCCTCCTACAATGAGCAGTTCTTC
>.|TRBJ2-7|TRBV5-1|few
CASSLLSGPEQYF
TGCGCCAGCAGCTTGTTATCCGGTCCGGAGCAGTACTTC
>.|TRBJ1-5|TRBV6-5|.
CASSLGGARGQPQHF
TGTGCCAGCAGTTTAGGGGGGGCGAGGGGTCAGCCCCAGCATTTT
>TRBD1|TRBJ1-1|TRBV12-3/TRBV12-4|.
CASRSFLTGDTEAFF
TGTGCCAGCAGGTCGTTCCTCACAGGGGACACTGAAGCTTTCTTT
>TRBD2|TRBJ2-1|TRBV12-3/TRBV12-4|few
CASTSGGPTYNEQFF
TGTGCCAGCACTAGCGGGGGGCCCACCTACAATGAGCAGTTCTTC
>.|TRBJ2-3|TRBV7-6|few
CASSSSGSHTDTQYF
TGTGCCAGCAGCTCCTCAGGTTCTCACACAGATACGCAGTATTTT
>.|TRBJ2-7|TRBV20-1|few
CSASLGRSGHSYEQYF
TGCAGCGCCAGCCTAGGCCGTAGCGGACATTCCTACGAGCAGTACTTC
>.|TRBJ1-1|TRBV29-1|.
CSVGERMNTEAFF
TGCAGCGTGGGGGAGCGGATGAACACTGAAGCTTTCTTT
>TRBD1|TRBJ2-2|TRBV12-3/TRBV12-4|few
CASSQQGARVPNTGELFF
TGTGCCAGCAGTCAGCAGGGGGCGAGGGTCCCGAACACCGGGGAGCTGTTTTTT
>TRBD2|TRBJ2-3|TRBV20-1|.
CSASSVPGTNTDTQYF
TGCAGTGCTAGCTCCGTCCCGGGGACTAATACAGATACGCAGTATTTT
>.|TRBJ1-2|TRBV20-1|few
CSARQGHYGYTF
TGCAGTGCTAGACAGGGTCACTATGGCTACACCTTC
>TRBD1|TRBJ1-6|TRBV5-1|few
CASSLSTGGFSPLHF
TGCGCCAGCAGCTTGTCTACAGGGGGCTTTTCACCCCTCCACTTT
>.|TRBJ2-3|TRBV7-2|many
CASSLVAGLGADTQYF
TGTGCCAGCAGCTTAGTGGCGGGACTGGGGGCAGATACGCAGTATTTT
>.|TRBJ2-7|TRBV27|.
CASSLSDSYEQYF
TGTGCCAGCAGTTTGTCCGACAGCTACGAGCAGTACTTC
>.|TRBJ2-1|TRBV29-1|many
CSVAYRALYNEQFF
TGCAGCGTTGCTTACAGGGCACTATACAATGAGCAGTTCTTC
>TRBD2|TRBJ2-3|TRBV4-2|few
CASSQGVSGGTDTQYF
TGTGCCAGCAGCCAAGGGGTTAGCGGGGGCACAGATACGCAGTATTTT
>.|TRBJ1-6|TRBV2|.
CASTKSFDYNSPLHF
TGTGCCAGCACGAAGTCTTTTGACTATAATTCACCCCTCCACTTT
>.|TRBJ2-1|TRBV20-1|few
CSLPNRNEQFF
TGCAGTTTACCAAATCGGAATGAGCAGTTCTTC
>TRBD2|TRBJ2-7|TRBV3-1|few
CASSQNLLFSVAGGNEQYF
TGTGCCAGCAGCCAAAATCTATTATTCAGTGTAGCGGGAGGAAACGAGCAGTACTTC
>TRBD1|TRBJ2-1|TRBV10-3|.
CAIGTGQGSSSSYNEQFF
TGTGCCATCGGTACGGGACAGGGGTCCTCGAGCTCCTACAATGAGCAGTTCTTC
>.|TRBJ1-4|TRBV20-1|.
CSASQRAGTSTNEKLFF
TGCAGTGCTAGTCAGCGGGCCGGGACATCAACTAATGAAAAACTGTTTTTT
>TRBD1|TRBJ1-4|TRBV6-1|.
CASWGGQGSSRAEKLFF
TGTGCCAGCTGGGGGGGACAGGGGTCTTCCCGGGCTGAAAAACTGTTTTTT
>.|TRBJ1-6|TRBV20-1|.
CSAPRGARSSPLHF
TGCAGTGCACCGAGGGGGGCGCGGAGTTCACCCCTCCACTTT
>.|TRBJ2-6|TRBV5-1|.
CASTPGSGSGANVLTF
TGCGCCAGCACCCCAGGTTCGGGCTCTGGGGCCAACGTCCTGACTTTC
>.|TRBJ2-3|TRBV12-3/TRBV12-4|few
CASRRTQDTQYF
TGTGCCAGCAGGAGGACACAAGATACGCAGTATTTT
>.|TRBJ2-1|TRBV30|few
CAWSVMGNYNEQFF
TGTGCCTGGAGTGTAATGGGGAACTACAATGAGCAGTTCTTC
>TRBD2|TRBJ2-2|TRBV12-3/TRBV12-4|few
CASSFLAGGSGELFF
TGTGCCAGCAGTTTCCTAGCGGGAGGATCCGGGGAGCTGTTTTTT
>TRBD2|TRBJ2-1|TRBV15|few
CATGGTSGRARQFF
TGTGCCACCGGCGGGACTAGCGGGAGGGCCCGGCAGTTCTTC
>.|TRBJ2-1|TRBV6-2/TRBV6-3|few
CASSYPERRTLREQFF
TGTGCCAGCAGTTACCCAGAACGCCGGACTCTGCGGGAGCAGTTCTTC
>.|TRBJ2-7|TRBV5-5|.
CASSLSRNRISYEQYF
TGTGCCAGCAGCTTGAGTCGTAACCGGATCTCCTACGAGCAGTACTTC
>TRBD1|TRBJ2-1|TRBV6-2/TRBV6-3|.
CASRRQFIPQIRTGGYNEQFF
TGTGCCAGCAGACGACAGTTTATCCCACAAATAAGGACAGGGGGTTACAATGAGCAGTTCTTC
>TRBD2|TRBJ2-7|TRBV7-2|.
CASGSGTRANEQYF
TGTGCCAGCGGATCAGGGACTAGGGCGAACGAGCAGTACTTC
>.|TRBJ1-2|TRBV29-1|.
CSVDATAGYTF
TGCAGCGTTGACGCCACGGCTGGCTACACCTTC
>.|TRBJ2-1|TRBV12-3/TRBV12-4|few
CASKPREASEQFF
TGTGCCAGCAAACCAAGGGAGGCAAGTGAGCAGTTCTTC
>TRBD2|TRBJ2-7|TRBV12-3/TRBV12-4|.
CASSLERGSVYEQYF
TGTGCCAGCAGTTTAGAGCGGGGATCCGTCTACGAGCAGTACTTC
>.|TRBJ2-3|TRBV9|few
CASSVGGQRSTDTQYF
TGTGCCAGCAGCGTAGGGGGACAACGGTCCACAGATACGCAGTATTTT
>.|TRBJ2-1|TRBV11-2|few
CASRRGQGNNEQFF
TGTGCCAGCAGACGTGGGCAGGGGAACAATGAGCAGTTCTTC
>.|TRBJ2-1|TRBV12-3/TRBV12-4|few
CASSTKGGGGFF
TGTGCCAGCAGTACTAAAGGTGGGGGCGGGTTCTTC
>TRBD2|TRBJ2-1|TRBV7-2|many
CASSFAAGVDNEQFF
TGTGCCAGCAGCTTTGCAGCGGGAGTTGACAATGAGCAGTTCTTC
>TRBD2|TRBJ2-1|TRBV6-4|few
CASSLAGEGYEQFF
TGTGCCAGCTCGCTAGCGGGAGAGGGGTATGAGCAGTTCTTC
>TRBD2|TRBJ2-3|TRBV7-8|.
CASRTTSGVTDTQYF
TGTGCCAGCAGAACCACTAGCGGAGTCACAGATACGCAGTATTTT
>TRBD2|TRBJ2-3|TRBV5-1|.
CASSPGGGAYTDTQYF
TGCGCCAGCAGCCCAGGCGGGGGGGCATACACAGATACGCAGTATTTT
>TRBD1|TRBJ2-4|TRBV12-3/TRBV12-4|.
CASSRNRGKDIQYF
TGTGCCAGCAGTCGTAACAGGGGCAAGGACATTCAGTACTTC
>.|TRBJ2-5|TRBV11-3|.
CASSLGEGTSETQYF
TGTGCCAGCAGCTTAGGAGAGGGTACGAGTGAGACCCAGTACTTC
>.|TRBJ2-1|TRBV3-1|.
CASSPEEGSYNEQFF
TGTGCCAGCAGCCCAGAGGAGGGATCCTACAATGAGCAGTTCTTC
>.|TRBJ1-5|TRBV2|.
CASSLERGLNQPQHF
TGTGCCAGCAGTCTCGAAAGGGGCCTCAATCAGCCCCAGCATTTT